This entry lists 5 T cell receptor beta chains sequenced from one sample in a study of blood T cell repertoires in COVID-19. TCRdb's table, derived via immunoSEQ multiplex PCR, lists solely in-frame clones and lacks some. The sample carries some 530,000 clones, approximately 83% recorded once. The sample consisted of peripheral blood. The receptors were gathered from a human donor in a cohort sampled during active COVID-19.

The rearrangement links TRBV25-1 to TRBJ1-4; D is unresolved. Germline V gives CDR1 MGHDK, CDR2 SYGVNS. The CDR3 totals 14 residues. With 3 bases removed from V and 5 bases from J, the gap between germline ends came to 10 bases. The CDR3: CASSDRVYNEKLFF. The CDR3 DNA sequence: TGTGCCAGCAGTGACCGGGTCTACAATGAAAAACTGTTTTTT.

CDR3: CSDYSASSYNEQFF. DNA for the CDR3: TGCAGCGACTACTCTGCAAGCTCCTACAATGAGCAGTTCTTC. The rearrangement uses TRBV29-1 and TRBJ2-1; no reliable D call. Trimming took off 7 bases at V and 0 bases at J, with 13 bases between the two ends. CDR1 SQVTM and CDR2 ANQGSEA come from the germline V gene. CDR3 length: 14 amino acids.

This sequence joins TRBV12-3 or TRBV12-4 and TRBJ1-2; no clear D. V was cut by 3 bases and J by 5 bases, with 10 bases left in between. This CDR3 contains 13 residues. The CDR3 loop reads CASSFENQYGYTF. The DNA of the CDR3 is TGTGCCAGCAGTTTTGAGAACCAATATGGCTACACCTTC.

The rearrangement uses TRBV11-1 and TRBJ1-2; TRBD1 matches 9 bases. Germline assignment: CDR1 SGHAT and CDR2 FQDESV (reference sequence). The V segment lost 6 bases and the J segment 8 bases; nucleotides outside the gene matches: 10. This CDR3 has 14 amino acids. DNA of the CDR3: TGTGCCAGCAGACTACAGGGGGCCTCGGGAGGCTACACCTTC. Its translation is CASRLQGASGGYTF.

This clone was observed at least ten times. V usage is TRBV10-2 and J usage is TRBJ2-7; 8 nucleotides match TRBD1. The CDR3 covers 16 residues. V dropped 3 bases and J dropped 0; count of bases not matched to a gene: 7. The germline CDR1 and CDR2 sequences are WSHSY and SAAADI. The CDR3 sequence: CASSDVQTGVSYEQYF. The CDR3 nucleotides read TGCGCCAGCAGTGATGTTCAGACAGGGGTCTCCTACGAGCAGTACTTC.